One sample yielded the 22 T cell receptor beta chains listed below, sequenced in a study of shared clonotypes between healthy human individuals (dated by TCRdb to about 2020). To prepare the library, the immunoSEQ multiplex PCR assay was applied. TCRdb's version of the immuneACCESS table is confined to in-frame rearrangements and falls short of the full clone set. An unresolved V gene accounts for under half of the shortfall where checked; the remainder is of unknown origin. Across this sample there are about 2.4 million clones, with about 92% seen only once. The top ten hold over 0.12% of the sample. The specimen sequenced was naive CD4+ T cells sorted from blood. The cell subset or site label, as the study defines it: CD45RA+ positively selected. These receptors originate from a man between 18 and 35 years old in good health.

Written as DNA, the CDR3 is TGTGCCTGGAACCATTTAGGAAACACCATATATTTT. This sequence encodes CAWNHLGNTIYF. The chain recombines TRBV30 with TRBJ1-3; D unclear. The CDR3 length is 12 residues. The germline V and J ends were trimmed by 4 bases and 4 bases, with 8 bases remaining between them. CDR1 GTSNPN and CDR2 SVGIG come from the germline V gene (reference sequence).

The chain uses TRBV19 and TRBJ2-7, with 7 bases aligning to TRBD2. The CDR3 runs 13 residues. CDR1 is LNHDA and CDR2 is SQIVND in the germline V gene (reference sequence). V trimming: 5 bases; J trimming: 5 bases; junction bases outside the gene matches: 6. CDR3 in DNA: TGTGCCAGTAGTTCCCGCCGGGGGGACGAGCAGTACTTC. Its protein is CASSSRRGDEQYF.

This clone was observed a handful of times. The genes are TRBV2 and TRBJ1-5; D gene unclear. Trimming took off 4 bases at V and 0 bases at J, with 10 bases between the two ends. Germline CDR1 reads SNHLY; CDR2 reads FYNNEI. The CDR3 is 15 amino acids. CDR3 sequence: CASSGDRGSNQPQHF. CDR3 sequence (DNA): TGTGCCAGCAGTGGGGATCGGGGTAGCAATCAGCCCCAGCATTTT. Full variable domain (rest looked up from reference TRBV2 and TRBJ1-5): EPEVTQTPSHQVTQMGQEVILRCVPISNHLYFYWYRQILGQKVEFLVSFYNNEISEKSEIFDDQFSVERPDGSNFTLKIRSTKLEDSAMYFCASSGDRGSNQPQHFGDGTRLSIL.

Note on this clone: Other DNA sequences from this sample encode an identical CDR3 as well. The chain uses TRBV18 and TRBJ2-1; tentatively, D is TRBD2 (6 bases). CDR3 length equals 16 residues. V lost 2 bases and J 4 bases, leaving 15 bases between the germline ends. The germline V gene encodes CDR1 KGHSH and CDR2 LQKENI. CDR3 region: CASSPLGAGSYNEQFF. The CDR3 DNA sequence: TGTGCCAGCTCACCATTAGGGGCGGGATCTTACAATGAGCAGTTCTTC.

This chain connects TRBV19 to TRBJ1-6; 8 nucleotides match TRBD1. Per the germline V gene, CDR1 is LNHDA and CDR2 is SQIVND (reference sequence). This CDR3 spans 13 amino acids. Trimming at V came to 5 bases and at J to 10 bases, leaving 4 bases not matched to a gene. CDR3 amino acids: CASSDRGRSPLHF. The CDR3 DNA sequence: TGTGCCAGTAGTGACAGGGGACGATCACCCCTCCACTTT.

The table lists this clone with a count of one. The chain recombines TRBV20-1 with TRBJ2-7; unclear D gene. The V and J ends lost 0 bases and 11 bases respectively, with 11 bases between them. CDR1 is DFQATT and CDR2 is SNEGSKA in the germline V gene (reference sequence). The CDR3 has 11 amino acids. The CDR3 sequence is CSARDFPAKYF. Written as DNA, the CDR3 is TGCAGTGCTAGAGATTTCCCGGCGAAGTACTTC.

This sequence joins TRBV19 and TRBJ2-3, with D perhaps TRBD2 (7 bases). The germline gives CDR1 LNHDA, CDR2 SQIVND (reference sequence). The CDR3 has 15 residues. V was pared by 7 bases and J by 3 bases, with 17 bases between. In nucleotides, the CDR3 is TGTGCCAGTAAACAACCGGGGGGCTGGACAGATACGCAGTATTTT. This sequence encodes CASKQPGGWTDTQYF. The whole variable domain, filled in from reference TRBV19 and TRBJ2-3, reads DGGITQSPKYLFRKEGQNVTLSCEQNLNHDAMYWYRQDPGQGLRLIYYSQIVNDFQKGDIAEGYSVSREKKESFPLTVTSAQKNPTAFYLCASKQPGGWTDTQYFGPGTRLTVL.

This clone was detected only once. This CDR3 is also generated by other DNA sequences in the sample. The gene calls are TRBV5-6 and TRBJ2-7; 8 nucleotides agree with TRBD1. V gave up 1 base and J gave up 0 bases; unmatched junction bases: 3. Germline V lookup: CDR1 SGHDT, CDR2 YYEEEE. The CDR3 runs 15 residues. CDR3 in DNA: TGTGCCAGCAGCTTGATAGGACAGGGCTCCTACGAGCAGTACTTC. It codes for CASSLIGQGSYEQYF. Full variable domain (remainder filled in from reference TRBV5-6 and TRBJ2-7): DAGVTQSPTHLIKTRGQQVTLRCSPKSGHDTVSWYQQALGQGPQFIFQYYEEEERQRGNFPDRFSGHQFPNYSSELNVNALLLGDSALYLCASSLIGQGSYEQYFGPGTRLTVT.

The chain employs TRBV2 and TRBJ2-3; 8 bases match TRBD2. Germline-derived CDR1 and CDR2 are SNHLY and FYNNEI. CDR3 size: 16 residues. V shed 6 bases, J shed 5 bases, and the junction held 13 bases outside the gene matches. This CDR3 is CASRLTSGGAIDTQYF. DNA for the CDR3: TGTGCCAGCAGACTCACCTCCGGGGGGGCGATAGATACGCAGTATTTT.

The chain is built from TRBV19 and TRBJ2-7, with 7 bases fitting TRBD1. The CDR3 is 14 residues long. The trim removed 3 bases at V and 2 bases at J, leaving 4 bases unmatched. Germline V CDR1 and CDR2: LNHDA, SQIVND (reference sequence). The CDR3 reads CASSISGQPYEQYF. The CDR3 DNA sequence: TGTGCCAGTAGTATCTCGGGACAGCCCTACGAGCAGTACTTC.

A remark on this clone: Other nucleotide sequences from this sample produce the same CDR3. The gene calls are TRBV7-2 and TRBJ2-7, with a weak D call TRBD1 (5 bases). Trimming took 1 base from V and 4 from J, leaving 8 bases between them. The germline V gene encodes CDR1 SGHTA and CDR2 FQGNSA. The CDR3 is 13 residues long. CDR3 sequence (DNA): TGTGCCAGCAGCTTAGAAAAGGGGTACGAGCAGTACTTC. This translates into CASSLEKGYEQYF.

The chain recombines TRBV7-3 with TRBJ2-2; the D is unclear. The CDR3 is 15 amino acids. Germline V gives CDR1 SGHTA, CDR2 FQGTGA. The V gene lost 4 bases and the J gene lost 1 base, with 10 bases spanning the gap. The CDR3: CASSSAQKNTGELFF. The CDR3 DNA reads as TGTGCCAGCAGCTCGGCGCAGAAGAACACCGGGGAGCTGTTTTTT.

The J gene is TRBJ2-7, the V gene TRBV5-1; the D is unclear. V was pared by 1 base and J by 6 bases, with 11 bases between. This CDR3 is 13 amino acids long. The germline CDR1 and CDR2 sequences are SGHRS and YFSETQ. CDR3: CASSLRVVSEQYF. In DNA form, the CDR3 reads TGCGCCAGCAGCTTGAGGGTCGTAAGCGAGCAGTACTTC.

The chain uses TRBV18 and TRBJ1-1; 7 nucleotides align to TRBD1. Unmatched junction bases numbered 10, after V lost 4 bases and J lost 8 bases. Germline lookup yields CDR1 KGHSH and CDR2 LQKENI. This CDR3 is 14 amino acids long. CDR3 sequence: CASSRTTEGAEAFF. DNA of the CDR3: TGTGCCAGCTCACGAACAACTGAGGGGGCAGAAGCTTTCTTT.

The rearrangement joins TRBV10-3 to TRBJ2-2; TRBD2 agrees at 10 bases. Germline trimming cut 6 bases from V and 1 base from J; bases unmatched to any gene: 2. Germline V gene sequence: CDR1 ENHRY, CDR2 SYGVKD. The length of the CDR3 is 15 residues. CDR3 loop: CAISGLAENTGELFF. In DNA, the CDR3 is TGTGCCATCAGCGGACTAGCGGAGAACACCGGGGAGCTGTTTTTT.

The rearrangement links TRBV4-1 to TRBJ2-3, with unresolved D. CDR1 and CDR2 from the germline V gene are MGHRA and YSYEKL. This CDR3 comprises 20 residues. Trimming shortened V by 0 bases and J by 6 bases, and 28 bases separated the two germline ends. CDR3 bases: TGCGCCAGCAGCCAAGACGAGAACAGTTTCGTTTTGGGGTTAGACGATACGCAGTATTTT. Translating it yields CASSQDENSFVLGLDDTQYF.

V and J are TRBV30 and TRBJ1-4; D call uncertain. Germline V CDR1 and CDR2: GTSNPN, SVGIG (reference sequence). The CDR3 spans 13 residues. V was shortened by 1 base and J by 6 bases, with 9 bases between the two germline ends. CDR3 protein: CAWSGGVDEKLFF. In DNA form, the CDR3 reads TGTGCCTGGAGTGGTGGGGTGGATGAAAAACTGTTTTTT.

This clone came up once. This CDR3 is also generated by other DNA sequences in the sample. V is TRBV6-5 and J is TRBJ2-7; 8 bases are a match to TRBD2. Germline loops: CDR1 MNHEY, CDR2 SVGAGI. The CDR3 has 14 residues. Unmatched junction bases numbered 5, after V lost 7 bases and J lost 0 bases. The CDR3 spells CASKVAGSSYEQYF. CDR3 nucleotides: TGTGCCAGCAAAGTAGCGGGGTCCTCCTACGAGCAGTACTTC.

This clone appeared a single time. The V and J genes are TRBV9 and TRBJ1-2; TRBD1 matches 10 bases. Germline V gene sequence: CDR1 SGDLS, CDR2 YYNGEE. Trimming removed 3 bases from V and 4 bases from J; junction bases left unmatched: 6. This CDR3 has 15 amino acids. In DNA, the CDR3 is TGTGCCAGCAGCGGTCCGGGACAGGGGATCTATGGCTACACCTTC. It specifies CASSGPGQGIYGYTF. Full variable domain (remainder filled in from reference TRBV9 and TRBJ1-2): DSGVTQTPKHLITATGQRVTLRCSPRSGDLSVYWYQQSLDQGLQFLIQYYNGEERAKGNILERFSAQQFPDLHSELNLSSLELGDSALYFCASSGPGQGIYGYTFGSGTRLTVV.

This rearrangement joins TRBV7-3 to TRBJ1-6, with D perhaps TRBD1 (5 bases). CDR3 length: 15 amino acids. Per the germline V gene, CDR1 is SGHTA and CDR2 is FQGTGA. Trimming removed 3 bases from V and 5 bases from J, with 11 bases in between. CDR3 nucleotide sequence: TGTGCCAGCAGCTTGGCCGGGGGAGATAATTCACCCCTCCACTTT. Protein: CASSLAGGDNSPLHF.

J is TRBJ1-2 and V is TRBV29-1; 9 nucleotides match TRBD1. Trimming cost V 6 bases and J 5 bases; bases outside gene matches: 4. CDR1 is SQVTM, CDR2 ANQGSEA, per germline. CDR3 length: 12 amino acids. CDR3 loop: CSVKDRGYGYTF. CDR3 coding DNA: TGCAGCGTAAAGGACAGGGGATATGGCTACACCTTC. Variable domain in full (rest from reference TRBV29-1 and TRBJ1-2): SAVISQKPSRDICQRGTSLTIQCQVDSQVTMMFWYRQQPGQSLTLIATANQGSEATYESGFVIDKFPISRPNLTFSTLTVSNMSPEDSSIYLCSVKDRGYGYTFGSGTRLTVV.

The CDR3 loop reads CASSLKGTSGTDTQYF. In nucleotides, the CDR3 is TGTGCCAGCAGCTTAAAAGGGACTAGCGGCACAGATACGCAGTATTTT. The genes are TRBV7-2 and TRBJ2-3; 10 bases are a match to TRBD2. Germline lookup yields CDR1 SGHTA and CDR2 FQGNSA. Losses at the gene ends were 2 bases for V and 1 base for J; bases not matched to a gene: 3. This CDR3 spans 16 amino acids.